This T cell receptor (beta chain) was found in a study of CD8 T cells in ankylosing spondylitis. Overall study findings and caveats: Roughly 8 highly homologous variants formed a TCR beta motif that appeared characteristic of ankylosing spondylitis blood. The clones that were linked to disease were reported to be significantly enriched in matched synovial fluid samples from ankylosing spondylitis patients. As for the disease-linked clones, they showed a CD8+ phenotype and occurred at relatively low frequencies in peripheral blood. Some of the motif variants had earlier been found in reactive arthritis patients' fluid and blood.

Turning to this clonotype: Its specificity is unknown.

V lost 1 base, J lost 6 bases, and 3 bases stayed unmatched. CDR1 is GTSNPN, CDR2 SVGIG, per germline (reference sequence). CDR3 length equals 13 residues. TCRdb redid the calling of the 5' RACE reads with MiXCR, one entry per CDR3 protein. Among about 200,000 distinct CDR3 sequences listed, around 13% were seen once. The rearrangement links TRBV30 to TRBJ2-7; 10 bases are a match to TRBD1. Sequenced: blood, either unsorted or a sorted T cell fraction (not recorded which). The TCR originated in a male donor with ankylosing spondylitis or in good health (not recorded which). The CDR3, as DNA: TGTGCCTGGAGTGGGGGACAGGGGTTCGAGCAGTACTTC. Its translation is CAWSGGQGFEQYF.